One sample yielded the 14 T cell receptor beta chains listed below, sequenced in a study of T cell changes during pregnancy in multiple sclerosis. Method: immunoSEQ multiplex PCR; TCRdb's copy keeps in-frame clones and lacks some. The data contain more than 55,000 clones, 90% to 95% of them singletons. The specimen was peripheral blood, collected after pregnancy. The receptors originated from a female donor in good health, enrolled as a control in a pregnancy study.

The chain is built from TRBV30 and TRBJ2-7; 8 bases line up with TRBD1. CDR3 size: 14 residues. V trimming: 3 bases; J trimming: 2 bases; junction bases outside the gene matches: 6. Germline V gene data show CDR1 as GTSNPN and CDR2 as SVGIG (reference sequence). This CDR3 reads CAWRPGQVPYEQYF. The CDR3 DNA follows: TGTGCCTGGAGGCCGGGACAGGTCCCCTACGAGCAGTACTTC.

This clone appeared a few times. The rearrangement uses TRBV19 and TRBJ1-2, with a tentative D call TRBD1 (5 bases). Trimming took 4 bases from V and 2 from J, leaving 14 bases between them. Germline values: CDR1 LNHDA, CDR2 SQIVND (reference sequence). This CDR3 region has 15 residues. The chain's CDR3 is CASSKASAGNYGYTF. CDR3 coding DNA: TGTGCCAGTAGTAAGGCGAGTGCAGGGAACTATGGCTACACCTTC.

V is TRBV6-1 and J is TRBJ1-5; the D is unclear. There are 16 residues in the CDR3. CDR1 is MNHNS, CDR2 SASEGT, per germline. Trimming stripped 1 base from V and 4 bases from J, with 14 bases between. The CDR3 DNA sequence: TGTGCCAGCAGTGAAGTCACTAGGTTGGGGAATCAGCCCCAGCATTTT. It is translated as CASSEVTRLGNQPQHF.

This chain connects TRBV5-1 to TRBJ2-3; a weak D match, TRBD1 (7 bases). Germline values: CDR1 SGHRS, CDR2 YFSETQ. This CDR3 is 17 amino acids long. V was shortened by 0 bases and J by 4 bases, with 18 bases between the two germline ends. DNA for the CDR3: TGCGCCAGCAGCTTGGCCGGGGGACAGTGGGACCCAGATACGCAGTATTTT. Its translation is CASSLAGGQWDPDTQYF. Looking up the rest from reference TRBV5-1 and TRBJ2-3 gives the full variable domain: KAGVTQTPRYLIKTRGQQVTLSCSPISGHRSVSWYQQTPGQGLQFLFEYFSETQRNKGNFPGRFSGRQFSNSRSEMNVSTLELGDSALYLCASSLAGGQWDPDTQYFGPGTRLTVL.

This clone showed up just once. The chain employs TRBV7-3 and TRBJ2-1, with D possibly TRBD2 on 7 matching bases. The CDR3 has 13 residues. Per the germline V gene, CDR1 is SGHTA and CDR2 is FQGTGA. The germline V and J ends were trimmed by 5 bases and 12 bases, with 17 bases remaining between them. The CDR3 sequence is CASSPTGGQRQFF. The CDR3 region has the DNA TGTGCCAGCAGCCCCACGGGGGGCCAGCGGCAGTTCTTC.

There are a few counts of this clone. The chain carries TRBV4-3 and TRBJ1-1; D is unclear. Trimming removed 6 bases at V and 4 bases at J, with 15 bases between. Germline-derived CDR1 and CDR2 are LGHNA and YSLEER. This CDR3 has 14 amino acids. The DNA for the CDR3 is TGCGCCAGCAGGGAACGAGGCAGTCCCACTGAAGCTTTCTTT. This encodes CASRERGSPTEAFF.

Only a few counts were recorded for this clone. V and J are TRBV14 and TRBJ1-1; possible D gene TRBD1, 5 bases. From germline, CDR1 is SGHDN and CDR2 FVKESK. Trimming took 3 bases from V and 1 from J, leaving 12 bases between them. The CDR3 sequence is 15 residues long. The CDR3 loop reads CASSQLRVGNTEAFF. The CDR3 DNA reads as TGTGCCAGCAGCCAGCTCAGGGTGGGGAACACTGAAGCTTTCTTT.

CDR3 bases: TGTGCCAGGGGCGGGACAGGGGTGAGTCAGCCCCAGCATTTT. It encodes CARGGTGVSQPQHF. This rearrangement joins TRBV2 to TRBJ1-5; 10 bases fit TRBD1. Germline V gene data show CDR1 as SNHLY and CDR2 as FYNNEI. Trimming took 9 bases from V and 6 from J; bases not matched to a gene: 8. The CDR3 is 14 residues long.

The chain uses TRBV4-2 and TRBJ2-3; 8 bases map to TRBD2. The V and J ends lost 4 bases and 2 bases, in that order; junction bases with no gene match: 2. Germline CDR1 reads LGHNA; CDR2 reads YNFKEQ. The CDR3 covers 14 residues. The CDR3 spells CASSLAGTTDTQYF. In DNA form, the CDR3 reads TGTGCCAGCAGCCTAGCGGGGACCACAGATACGCAGTATTTT.

This sequence joins TRBV19 and TRBJ1-1; unclear D gene. Germline V gives CDR1 LNHDA, CDR2 SQIVND (reference sequence). Trimming cost V 6 bases and J 0 bases, with 8 bases left between them. The CDR3 is 13 amino acids. The CDR3 nucleotides are TGTGCCAGTAGCACAACTATGAACACTGAAGCTTTCTTT. This translates into CASSTTMNTEAFF. The full variable domain, in which reference TRBV19 and TRBJ1-1 provide the parts outside the CDR3, is DGGITQSPKYLFRKEGQNVTLSCEQNLNHDAMYWYRQDPGQGLRLIYYSQIVNDFQKGDIAEGYSVSREKKESFPLTVTSAQKNPTAFYLCASSTTMNTEAFFGQGTRLTVV.

In this sample, this clone turned up once. V and J are TRBV30 and TRBJ1-1; 7 bases match TRBD1. The V and J ends lost 3 bases and 3 bases, in that order; junction bases with no gene match: 1. The CDR3 sequence is 12 residues long. In germline, CDR1 is GTSNPN, CDR2 SVGIG (reference sequence). CDR3 sequence reads: CAWSTGDTEAFF. CDR3 bases: TGTGCCTGGAGCACAGGGGACACTGAAGCTTTCTTT.

The V call is TRBV4-3, the J call TRBJ1-1; unclear D gene. CDR3 size: 16 residues. CDR1 LGHNA and CDR2 YSLEER come from the germline V gene. V gave up 0 bases and J gave up 5 bases, with 16 bases separating them. CDR3 bases: TGCGCCAGCAGCCAAGAGGTGTCAGGCCGTAGGACTGAAGCTTTCTTT. This encodes CASSQEVSGRRTEAFF.

The chain is built from TRBV19 and TRBJ2-2; TRBD2 matches at 8 bases. This CDR3 is 16 amino acids long. Germline assignment: CDR1 LNHDA and CDR2 SQIVND (reference sequence). The V and J ends lost 5 bases and 0 bases, in that order; junction bases with no gene match: 5. For the CDR3, the DNA is TGTGCCAGTAGTCGGCGGGGGGCGGCGAACACCGGGGAGCTGTTTTTT. Amino acids: CASSRRGAANTGELFF. Filled out from reference TRBV19 and TRBJ2-2, the complete variable domain reads DGGITQSPKYLFRKEGQNVTLSCEQNLNHDAMYWYRQDPGQGLRLIYYSQIVNDFQKGDIAEGYSVSREKKESFPLTVTSAQKNPTAFYLCASSRRGAANTGELFFGEGSRLTVL.

Worth noting for this clone: A junction end diverges from the germline sequence, so it may reflect a read error. Additional DNA sequences in this sample encode the identical CDR3. The chain combines TRBV30 with TRBJ2-7; no clear D. CDR1 and CDR2 from the germline V gene are GTSNPN and SVGIG (reference sequence). The CDR3 covers 12 residues. CDR3 region: CAWSITSYEQYF. DNA of the CDR3: TGTGCTTGGAGTATAACTTCTTACGAGCAGTACTTC.